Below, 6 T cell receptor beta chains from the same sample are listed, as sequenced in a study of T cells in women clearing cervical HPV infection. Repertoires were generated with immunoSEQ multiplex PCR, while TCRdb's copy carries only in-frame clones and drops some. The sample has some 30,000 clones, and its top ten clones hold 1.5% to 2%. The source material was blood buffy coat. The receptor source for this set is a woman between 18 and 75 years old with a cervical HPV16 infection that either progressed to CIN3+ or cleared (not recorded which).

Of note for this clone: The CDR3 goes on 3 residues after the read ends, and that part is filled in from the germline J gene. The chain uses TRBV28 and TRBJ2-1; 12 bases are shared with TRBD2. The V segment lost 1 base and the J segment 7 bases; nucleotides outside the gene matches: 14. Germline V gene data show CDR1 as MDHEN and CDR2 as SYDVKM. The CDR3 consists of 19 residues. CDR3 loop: CASSLYGSTSGGPRNEQFF. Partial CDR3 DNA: TGTGCCAGCAGTTTATATGGTTCGACTAGCGGGGGCCCCAGGAATGAG.

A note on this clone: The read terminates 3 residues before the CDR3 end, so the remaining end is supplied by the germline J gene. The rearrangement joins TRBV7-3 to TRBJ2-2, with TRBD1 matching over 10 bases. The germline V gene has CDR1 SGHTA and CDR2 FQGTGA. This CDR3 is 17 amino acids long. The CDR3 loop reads CASSGDRGQTGANVLFF. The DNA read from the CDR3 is TGTGCCAGCAGCGGCGACAGGGGGCAGACTGGGGCCAACGTG.

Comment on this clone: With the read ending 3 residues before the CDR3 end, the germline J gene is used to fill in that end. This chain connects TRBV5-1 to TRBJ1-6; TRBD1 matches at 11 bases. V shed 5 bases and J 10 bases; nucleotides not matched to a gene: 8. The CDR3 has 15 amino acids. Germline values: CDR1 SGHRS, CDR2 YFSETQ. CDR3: CASRLGQGAESPLHF. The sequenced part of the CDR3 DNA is TGCGCCAGCAGGCTAGGACAGGGGGCTGAATCACCC.

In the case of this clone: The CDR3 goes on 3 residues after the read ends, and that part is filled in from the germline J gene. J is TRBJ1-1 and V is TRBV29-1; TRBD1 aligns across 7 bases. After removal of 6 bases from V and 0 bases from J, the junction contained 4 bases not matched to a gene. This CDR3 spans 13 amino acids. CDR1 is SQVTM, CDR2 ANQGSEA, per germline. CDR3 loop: CSVKGQMNTEAFF. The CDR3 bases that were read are TGCAGCGTGAAGGGACAGATGAACACTGAA.

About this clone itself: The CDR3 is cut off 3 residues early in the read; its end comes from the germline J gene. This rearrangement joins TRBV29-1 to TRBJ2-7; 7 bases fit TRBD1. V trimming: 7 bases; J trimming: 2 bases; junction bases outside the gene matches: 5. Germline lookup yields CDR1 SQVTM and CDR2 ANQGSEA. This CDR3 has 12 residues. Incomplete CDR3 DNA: TGCAGCGCCCGGGACAGTACCTACGAG. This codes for CSARDSTYE. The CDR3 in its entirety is CSARDSTYEQYF.

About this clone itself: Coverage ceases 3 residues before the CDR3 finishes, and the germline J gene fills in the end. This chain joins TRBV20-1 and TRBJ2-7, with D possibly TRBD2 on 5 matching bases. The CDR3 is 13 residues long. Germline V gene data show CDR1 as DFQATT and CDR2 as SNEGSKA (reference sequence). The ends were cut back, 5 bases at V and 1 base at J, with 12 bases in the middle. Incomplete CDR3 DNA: TGCAGTGCTTCAGCGGCCACATCCTACGAG. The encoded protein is CSASAATSYE. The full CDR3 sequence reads CSASAATSYEQYF.